This T cell receptor beta chain was found in a study of blood T cell repertoires in COVID-19. Study summary: Sources were T cells, B-cell-depleted T cells, or PBMCs; the material itself was cDNA or gDNA.

Trimming at V came to 4 bases and at J to 3 bases, leaving 11 bases not matched to a gene. The germline CDR1 and CDR2 sequences are SGHRS and YFSETQ. The CDR3 is made up of 17 amino acids. Only in-frame clones appear in the TCRdb table, and some are missing; sequencing was by immunoSEQ multiplex PCR. The sample lists about 220,000 clones; 80% to 85% were seen once. The TCR sequence derives from a woman in her thirties who had recovered from COVID-19. Sequenced sample: peripheral blood. The chain has TRBV5-1 and TRBJ1-4; 8 positions agree with TRBD1. CDR3 nucleotide sequence: TGCGCCAGCAGCCGAACGGACAGGGCCAAGGCTAATGAAAAACTGTTTTTT. The encoded protein is CASSRTDRAKANEKLFF.